This TCR beta chain was recorded in a study of control samples from healthy donors and cancer patients. V lost 3 bases to trimming and J lost 2 bases, with 11 bases between them. Germline V gives CDR1 SGHAT, CDR2 FQNNGV. CDR3 length: 15 residues. On this clone: The sample carries other DNA sequences with the same CDR3.

The method was immunoSEQ multiplex PCR; TCRdb's version includes in-frame clones alone and lacks a portion of them. The sample has 170,000 or so clones, 94% seen once. The gene calls are TRBV11-2 and TRBJ2-1; D may be TRBD2 (6 bases). The specimen was blood. The receptor was derived from a woman younger than 35 in good health. The CDR3 region is CASSLGLGPYNEQFF. DNA of the CDR3: TGTGCCAGCAGCTTGGGACTGGGGCCCTACAATGAGCAGTTCTTC.